This T cell receptor beta chain is from a study of control samples from healthy donors and cancer patients. The table came from immunoSEQ multiplex PCR; TCRdb's copy has only in-frame clones and leaves some out. The table lists roughly 160,000 clones, around 94% of them singletons, with approximately 15% in the top ten. CDR3 length: 13 amino acids. Germline V CDR1 and CDR2: LGHDT, YNNKEL (reference sequence). V dropped 3 bases and J dropped 4 bases, with 9 bases sitting between them. This sequence was found in a man in his fifties or sixties with colorectal cancer. This chain links TRBV3-1 (or the pseudogene TRBV3-2) with TRBJ1-2, with D unclear. Material for sequencing was PBMCs. The CDR3 here is CASSQPGTYGYTF. CDR3 nucleotide sequence: TGTGCCAGCAGCCAGCCGGGAACCTATGGCTACACCTTC.